This TCR beta chain was recovered during a study of cytomegalovirus exposure and HLA in healthy donors. Regarding the study as a whole: A later analysis showed TCR association rates differing by HLA locus, peaking at DRB1 and lowest at HLA-C. The investigators catalogued 150 or so TCR beta chains as cytomegalovirus-associated. Indistinguishable V segments such as TRBV6-2 and TRBV6-3 were excluded. TCR beta V- and J-gene trimming was later associated with a missense DCLRE1C variant.

Use of 60 Vbeta and 13 Jbeta primers characterized the PCR. Clones were sequenced by immunoSEQ multiplex PCR, and TCRdb holds only the in-frame ones, with some missing. The sample lists 100,000 or so clones; over 70% were seen once. This clone was detected a few times. Its antigen is still unknown. The CDR3 sequence is 15 residues long. The V end lost 4 bases, the J end lost 2 bases, and 16 bases lay between the germline ends. From germline, CDR1 is SGHDT and CDR2 YYEEEE. Sequenced: PBMCs. The genes are TRBV5-6 and TRBJ2-7, with a tentative D call TRBD1 (6 bases). The TCR comes from a man aged 35-49 years in good health and CMV-seronegative. The CDR3 DNA reads as TGTGCCAGCAGCCCACGGACAGTGCGGACCTACGAGCAGTACTTC. It encodes CASSPRTVRTYEQYF.